The clone carrying this T cell receptor beta chain was counted a few times. The antigen remains unidentified. CDR1 and CDR2 (germline): SGHAT, FQNNGV. The J segment lost 5 bases and the V segment lost 5 bases, leaving 18 bases of the junction unmatched. The CDR3 consists of 18 residues. TCRdb re-derived calls from the 5' RACE reads in MiXCR, one entry per CDR3 protein. The data show hundreds of thousands of distinct CDR3 sequences, under 30% seen once. This entry belongs to a study of CD8 T cells in ankylosing spondylitis. The study, taken as a whole, reports: Reports say disease-linked clones showed up significantly more in matched ankylosing spondylitis synovial fluid. As for the disease-linked clones, they showed a CD8+ phenotype and occurred at relatively low frequencies in peripheral blood. A motif in TCR beta, a set of roughly 8 highly homologous variants, appeared characteristic of ankylosing spondylitis blood.

The rearrangement uses TRBV11-2 and TRBJ2-5; 9 nucleotides match TRBD2. The origin of this receptor is a male donor with ankylosing spondylitis or in good health (not recorded which). Sequenced sample: blood, either unsorted or a sorted T cell fraction (not recorded which). The CDR3 loop reads CASSLFAASGARGETQYF. The CDR3 DNA reads TGTGCCAGCAGCCTATTCGCGGCTAGCGGGGCGAGGGGGGAGACCCAGTACTTC.